This T cell receptor beta chain was documented in a study of response to subunit inactivated influenza vaccine. Study conclusions and caveats: Each seasonal influenza vaccination, the authors suggested, recruits few new T cells.

Each CDR3 protein is one row after TCRdb ran MiXCR on the RT-PCR reads. The table has 530,000 or so distinct CDR3 sequences, about 25% seen once; the top ten hold around 1.8%. The CDR3 extends over 14 amino acids. The V gene end was trimmed by 2 bases and the J gene end by 4 bases; junction bases not matched to a gene: 3. With regard to this clonotype: The antigen is not known.

This TCR derives from a man aged 50 to 60 who received an inactivated influenza vaccine. The V and J genes are TRBV12-3 or TRBV12-4 and TRBJ1-2, with 8 bases lining up with TRBD1. Here the sequenced sample was CD4+ T cells sorted from PBMCs, taken 4 to 6 days after vaccination. The CDR3 bases are TGTGCCAGCAGTTTAACAGGGGGTTCCTATGGCTACACCTTC. Residues: CASSLTGGSYGYTF.